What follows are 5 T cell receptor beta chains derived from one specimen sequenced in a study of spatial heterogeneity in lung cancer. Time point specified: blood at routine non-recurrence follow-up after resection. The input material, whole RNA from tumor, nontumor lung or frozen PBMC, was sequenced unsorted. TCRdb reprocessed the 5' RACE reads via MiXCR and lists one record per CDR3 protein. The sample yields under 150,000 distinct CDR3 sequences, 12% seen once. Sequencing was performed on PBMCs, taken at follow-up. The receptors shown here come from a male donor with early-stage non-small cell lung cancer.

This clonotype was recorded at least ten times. CDR3 residues: CASSLGLSVSYNEQFF. DNA of the CDR3: TGTGCCAGCAGCTTAGGTTTGTCAGTCTCCTACAATGAGCAGTTCTTC. The gene calls are TRBV7-8 and TRBJ2-1; D not resolved. Germline values: CDR1 SGHVS, CDR2 FQNEAQ. Deletions cut 1 base from V and 0 bases from J, with 10 bases between. The CDR3 has 16 residues.

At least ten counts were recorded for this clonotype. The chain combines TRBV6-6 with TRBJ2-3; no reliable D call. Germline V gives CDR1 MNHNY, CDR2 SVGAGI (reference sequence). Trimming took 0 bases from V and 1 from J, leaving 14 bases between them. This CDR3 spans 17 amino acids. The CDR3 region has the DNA TGTGCCAGCAGTTACTCCGGCGGTCGGCTGGGCACAGATACGCAGTATTTT. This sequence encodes CASSYSGGRLGTDTQYF.

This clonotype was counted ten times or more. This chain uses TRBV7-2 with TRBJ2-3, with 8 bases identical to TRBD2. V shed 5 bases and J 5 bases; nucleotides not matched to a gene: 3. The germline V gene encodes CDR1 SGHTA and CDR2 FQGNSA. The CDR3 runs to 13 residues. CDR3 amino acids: CASSRTSGDTQYF. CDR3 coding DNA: TGTGCCAGCAGCCGTACTAGCGGAGATACGCAGTATTTT.

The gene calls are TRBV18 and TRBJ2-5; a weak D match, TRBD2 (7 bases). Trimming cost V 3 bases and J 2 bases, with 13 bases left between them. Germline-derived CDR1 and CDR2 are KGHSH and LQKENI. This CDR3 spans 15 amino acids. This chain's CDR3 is CASSPAGALQETQYF. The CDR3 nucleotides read TGTGCCAGCTCACCTGCGGGGGCCCTACAAGAGACCCAGTACTTC.

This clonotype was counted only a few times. The CDR3: CASSLGTSGATEAFF. DNA of the CDR3: TGCGCCAGCAGCTTAGGCACCTCTGGGGCCACTGAAGCTTTCTTT. This rearrangement joins TRBV5-1 to TRBJ1-1; weak D call: TRBD1 (5 bases). Looked up from germline, CDR1 is SGHRS and CDR2 is YFSETQ. V was clipped by 2 bases and J by 4 bases, with 15 bases between them. The length of the CDR3 is 15 residues.